This T cell receptor (beta chain) was obtained from a study of blood T cell repertoires in COVID-19. This CDR3 region has 13 residues. The germline V gene encodes CDR1 SNHLY and CDR2 FYNNEI. V lost 6 bases to trimming and J lost 3 bases, with 10 bases between them. As processed by the authors: The authors estimated nucleated cell counts from reference gene primer amplification. TCRdb's copy holds only in-frame clones and misses some; the assay was immunoSEQ multiplex PCR. Clonal size and the V and J genes are those of that table, whereas D and trimming came from the DNA. The table has about 240,000 clones, about 84% seen once.

This TCR was recovered from an older man with acute or convalescent COVID-19. Material: peripheral blood. The chain is built from TRBV2 and TRBJ2-3; perhaps TRBD2 as D (6 bases). The CDR3 loop is CASSMGLTDTQYF. In DNA form, the CDR3 reads TGTGCCAGCAGCATGGGACTTACAGATACGCAGTATTTT.